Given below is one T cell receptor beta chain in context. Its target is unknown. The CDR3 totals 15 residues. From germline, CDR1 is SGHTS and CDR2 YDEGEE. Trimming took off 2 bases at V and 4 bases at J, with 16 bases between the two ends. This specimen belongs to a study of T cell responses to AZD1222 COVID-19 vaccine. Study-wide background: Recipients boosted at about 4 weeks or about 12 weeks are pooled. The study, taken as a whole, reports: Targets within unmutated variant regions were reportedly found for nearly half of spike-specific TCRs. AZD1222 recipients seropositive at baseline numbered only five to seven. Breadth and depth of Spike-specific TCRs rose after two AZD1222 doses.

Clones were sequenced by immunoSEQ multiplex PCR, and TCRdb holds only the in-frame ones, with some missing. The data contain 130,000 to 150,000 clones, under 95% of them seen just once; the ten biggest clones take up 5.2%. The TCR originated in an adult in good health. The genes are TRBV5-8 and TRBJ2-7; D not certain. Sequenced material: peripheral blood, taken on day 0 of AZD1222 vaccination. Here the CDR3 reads CASSLRLGSLYEQYF. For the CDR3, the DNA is TGTGCCAGCAGCTTACGTTTGGGTTCCCTGTACGAGCAGTACTTC.